Following are 12 T cell receptor beta chains from one sample sequenced in a study of molecular identifiers for immune sequencing clone quantification. TCRdb re-derived calls from the PCR reads in MiXCR, one entry per CDR3 protein. The repertoire holds under 65,000 distinct CDR3 sequences, with approximately 26% as singletons. Sequenced material: naive CD8+ T cells from blood, with Jurkat cell RNA spiked in. Subset: FACS-sorted CD8+CD4-CCR7+CD45RA+ naive T cells. Every receptor here comes from a human donor in good health. Some libraries in this study had Jurkat cell RNA spiked in.

There are many counts of this clonotype. This chain joins TRBV7-6 and TRBJ2-1; D not certain. Trimming pared 5 bases from V and 6 bases from J, leaving 5 bases between. The CDR3 covers 11 residues. The germline V gene has CDR1 SGHVS and CDR2 FNYEAQ. The CDR3 nucleotides are TGTGCCAGCAGCCCTGCCAATGAGCAGTTCTTC. Translated: CASSPANEQFF.

Remarks on this clonotype: It may be a read error: a sequence one base away is much more abundant. This chain uses TRBV4-1 with TRBJ2-7; 9 bases line up with TRBD1. Unmatched junction bases numbered 5, after V lost 4 bases and J lost 7 bases. Germline-derived CDR1 and CDR2 are MGHRA and YSYEKL. The CDR3 length is 13 residues. The CDR3 nucleotides read TGCGCCAGCAGCCTACAGGGGGCGGAGGAGCAGTACTTC. Translated, it gives CASSLQGAEEQYF.

Many counts were recorded for this clonotype. The chain links TRBV13 to TRBJ2-4; TRBD2 matches at 9 bases. V shed 0 bases and J 0 bases; nucleotides not matched to a gene: 0. Germline assignment: CDR1 PRHDT and CDR2 FYEKMQ (reference sequence). The CDR3 length is 16 residues. CDR3 sequence: CASSLGRGGAKNIQYF. The CDR3 DNA is TGTGCCAGCAGCTTAGGGCGGGGGGGAGCCAAAAACATTCAGTACTTC.

This clonotype was counted many times. CDR3 bases: TGTGCCAGCAGCCTAGGTCGGGACTCCTACGAGCAGTACTTC. It yields the protein CASSLGRDSYEQYF. The V and J genes are TRBV27 and TRBJ2-7, with D perhaps matching TRBD2 (5 bases). The ends were cut back, 6 bases at V and 0 bases at J, with 12 bases in the middle. The CDR3 extends over 14 amino acids. Germline CDR1 MNHEY, CDR2 SMNVEV (reference sequence).

This clonotype was seen many times. The V gene is TRBV29-1, the J gene TRBJ2-7, with 7 bases identical to TRBD2. V trimming: 6 bases; J trimming: 3 bases; junction bases outside the gene matches: 8. The CDR3 consists of 13 residues. Germline V gene sequence: CDR1 SQVTM, CDR2 ANQGSEA. CDR3 DNA sequence: TGCAGCGTCCTAGGGACTATACACTACGAGCAGTACTTC. Its translation is CSVLGTIHYEQYF.

This clonotype was observed a few times. Since a much larger clone is just one base distant, this may be a read error. The chain recombines TRBV29-1 with TRBJ2-3; D possibly uses TRBD1 or TRBD2 (6 bases each). The germline V and J ends were trimmed by 4 bases and 5 bases, with 16 bases remaining between them. The germline gives CDR1 SQVTM, CDR2 ANQGSEA. The CDR3 sequence is 14 residues long. The DNA of the CDR3 is TGCAGCGTTGTAGGGTGGGGGCGGGAAGATACGCAGTATTTT. Encoded protein: CSVVGWGREDTQYF.

As to this clonotype: This may arise from a read error, as a much more abundant clone is one base away. The CDR3 carries no conserved terminal phenylalanine or tryptophan, so it likely arises from a read error. This chain links TRBV11-2 with TRBJ2-3; D tentatively fits TRBD1 or TRBD2 (5 bases each). Trimming left V 6 bases short and J 5 bases short, with 18 bases between. The CDR3 is 15 residues long. The germline CDR1 and CDR2 sequences are SGHAT and FQNNGV. The CDR3 sequence is CASSLGVGSGDTQYL. The CDR3 coding sequence is TGTGCCAGCAGTCTAGGGGTGGGGAGTGGAGATACGCAGTATCTT.

This clonotype appeared many times. The J gene is TRBJ2-5, the V gene TRBV7-9, with 7 bases lining up with TRBD2. The germline V gene encodes CDR1 SEHNR and CDR2 FQNEAQ (reference sequence). The CDR3 contains 17 residues. V was pared by 4 bases and J by 5 bases, with 16 bases of the junction left unmatched. The CDR3 here is CASSSTGTTSFGETQYF. The CDR3 region has the DNA TGTGCCAGCAGCTCAACCGGGACTACAAGTTTCGGTGAGACCCAGTACTTC.

About this clonotype itself: The conserved phenylalanine or tryptophan normally closing the CDR3 is absent here, so this likely arose from a read error. The rearrangement links TRBV11-2 to TRBJ2-4; a weak D match, TRBD1 (6 bases). CDR3 length equals 16 residues. CDR1 SGHAT and CDR2 FQNNGV come from the germline V gene. Deletions cut 2 bases from V and 1 base from J, with 12 bases between. The CDR3 here is CASSLTQGSAKNIQYI. CDR3 DNA sequence: TGTGCCAGCAGCTTAACACAGGGCTCGGCCAAAAACATTCAGTACATC.

This clonotype appeared many times. The genes are TRBV4-1 and TRBJ2-6; D might be TRBD2 (5 bases). Trimming shortened V by 0 bases and J by 3 bases, and 21 bases separated the two germline ends. Germline lookup yields CDR1 MGHRA and CDR2 YSYEKL. CDR3 length equals 20 residues. The CDR3 protein is CASSQDRIGGIAVGANVLTF. As DNA, the CDR3 is TGCGCCAGCAGCCAAGATCGGATAGGAGGTATCGCAGTTGGGGCCAACGTCCTGACTTTC.

The chain has TRBV7-2 and TRBJ1-1; TRBD1 is a possible D gene (5 bases). Trimming removed 1 base at V and 10 bases at J, with 16 bases between. Germline CDR1 SGHTA, CDR2 FQGNSA. The CDR3 is 14 residues long. The CDR3 loop reads CASSLVFRGSVAFF. The CDR3 DNA reads as TGTGCCAGCAGCTTAGTTTTCCGGGGGTCTGTAGCTTTCTTT.

This clonotype came up many times. V usage is TRBV7-2 and J usage is TRBJ2-7, with TRBD1 matching over 8 bases. This CDR3 region has 14 residues. Germline assignment: CDR1 SGHTA and CDR2 FQGNSA. V lost 2 bases, J lost 4 bases, and 4 bases stayed unmatched. The CDR3 DNA reads as TGTGCCAGCAGCTTACCGCGACAGGGGTACGAGCAGTACTTC. Its translation is CASSLPRQGYEQYF.